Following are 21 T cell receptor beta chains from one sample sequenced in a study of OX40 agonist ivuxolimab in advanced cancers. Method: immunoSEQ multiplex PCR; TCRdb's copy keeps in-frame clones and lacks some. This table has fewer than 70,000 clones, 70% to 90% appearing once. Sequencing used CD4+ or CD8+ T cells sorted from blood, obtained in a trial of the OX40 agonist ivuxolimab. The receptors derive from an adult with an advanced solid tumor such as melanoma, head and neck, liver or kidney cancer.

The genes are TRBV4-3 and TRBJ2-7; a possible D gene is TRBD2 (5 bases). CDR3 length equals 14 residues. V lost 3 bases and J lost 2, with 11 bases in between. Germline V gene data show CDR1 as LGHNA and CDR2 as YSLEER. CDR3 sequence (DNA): TGCGCCAGCAGCCAGTCACTAGGCACCTACGAGCAGTACTTC. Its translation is CASSQSLGTYEQYF.

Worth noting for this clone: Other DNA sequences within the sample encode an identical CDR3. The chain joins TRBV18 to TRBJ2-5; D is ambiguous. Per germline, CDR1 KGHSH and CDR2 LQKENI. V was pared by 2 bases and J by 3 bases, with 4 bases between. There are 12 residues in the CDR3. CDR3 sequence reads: CASSPSEETQYF. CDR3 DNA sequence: TGTGCCAGCTCACCATCCGAAGAGACCCAGTACTTC.

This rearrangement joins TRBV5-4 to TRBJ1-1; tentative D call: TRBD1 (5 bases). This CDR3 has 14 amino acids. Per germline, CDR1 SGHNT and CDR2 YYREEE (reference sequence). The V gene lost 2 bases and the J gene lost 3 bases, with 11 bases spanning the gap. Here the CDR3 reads CASSFRWGDTEAFF. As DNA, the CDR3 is TGTGCCAGCAGCTTCCGGTGGGGGGACACTGAAGCTTTCTTT.

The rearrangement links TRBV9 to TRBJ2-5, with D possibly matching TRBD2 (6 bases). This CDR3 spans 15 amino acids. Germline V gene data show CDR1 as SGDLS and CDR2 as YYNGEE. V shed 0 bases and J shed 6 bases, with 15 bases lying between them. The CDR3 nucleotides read TGTGCCAGCAGCGTAGACGGACTACCTACGAAGACCCAGTACTTC. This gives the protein CASSVDGLPTKTQYF.

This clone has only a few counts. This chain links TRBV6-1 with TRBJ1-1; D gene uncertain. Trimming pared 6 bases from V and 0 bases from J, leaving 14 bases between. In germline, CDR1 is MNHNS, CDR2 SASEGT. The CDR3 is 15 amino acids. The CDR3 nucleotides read TGTGCCAGCAGCCCCCGAGCGGGCCTGAACACTGAAGCTTTCTTT. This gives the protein CASSPRAGLNTEAFF.

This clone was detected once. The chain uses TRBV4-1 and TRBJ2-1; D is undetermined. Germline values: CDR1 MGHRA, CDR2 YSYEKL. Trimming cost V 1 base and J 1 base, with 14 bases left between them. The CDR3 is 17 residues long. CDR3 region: CASSQVQPGSSYNEQFF. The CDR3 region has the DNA TGCGCCAGCAGCCAAGTCCAACCCGGGTCTTCCTACAATGAGCAGTTCTTC.

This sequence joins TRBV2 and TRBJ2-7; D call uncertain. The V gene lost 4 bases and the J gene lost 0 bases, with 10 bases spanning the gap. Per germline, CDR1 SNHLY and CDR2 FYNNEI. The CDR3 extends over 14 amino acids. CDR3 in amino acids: CASSGELSSYEQYF. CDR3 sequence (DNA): TGTGCCAGCAGTGGTGAGTTAAGCTCCTACGAGCAGTACTTC.

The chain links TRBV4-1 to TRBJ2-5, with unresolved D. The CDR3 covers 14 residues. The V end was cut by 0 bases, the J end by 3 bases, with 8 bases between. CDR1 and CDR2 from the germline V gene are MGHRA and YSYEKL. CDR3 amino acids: CASSQEGTEETQYF. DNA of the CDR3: TGCGCCAGCAGCCAAGAAGGTACAGAAGAGACCCAGTACTTC.

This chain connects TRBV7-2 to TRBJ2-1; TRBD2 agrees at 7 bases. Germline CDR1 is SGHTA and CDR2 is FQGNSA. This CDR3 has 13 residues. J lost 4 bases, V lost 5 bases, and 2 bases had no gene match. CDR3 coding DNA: TGTGCCAGCAGCGGGGGGGTGTACAATGAGCAGTTCTTC. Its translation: CASSGGVYNEQFF.

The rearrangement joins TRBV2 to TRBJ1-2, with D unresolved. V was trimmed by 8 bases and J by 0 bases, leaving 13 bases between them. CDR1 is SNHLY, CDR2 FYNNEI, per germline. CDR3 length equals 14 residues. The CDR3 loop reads CASGDWAANYGYTF. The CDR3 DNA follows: TGTGCCAGCGGCGACTGGGCGGCTAACTATGGCTACACCTTC.

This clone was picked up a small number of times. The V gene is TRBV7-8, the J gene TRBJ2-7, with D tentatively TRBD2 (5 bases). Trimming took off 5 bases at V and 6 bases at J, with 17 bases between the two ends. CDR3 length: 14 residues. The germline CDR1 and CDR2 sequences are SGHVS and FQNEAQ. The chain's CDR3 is CASSHTSAVREQYF. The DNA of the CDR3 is TGTGCCAGCAGCCATACTAGTGCAGTCCGCGAGCAGTACTTC.

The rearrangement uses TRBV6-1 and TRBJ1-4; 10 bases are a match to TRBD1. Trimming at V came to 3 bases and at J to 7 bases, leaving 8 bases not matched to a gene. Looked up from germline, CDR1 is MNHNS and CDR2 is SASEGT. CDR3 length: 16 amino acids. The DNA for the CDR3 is TGTGCCAGCAGTGAGCTGGGGACAGGGGAGGGTGAAAAACTGTTTTTT. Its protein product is CASSELGTGEGEKLFF.

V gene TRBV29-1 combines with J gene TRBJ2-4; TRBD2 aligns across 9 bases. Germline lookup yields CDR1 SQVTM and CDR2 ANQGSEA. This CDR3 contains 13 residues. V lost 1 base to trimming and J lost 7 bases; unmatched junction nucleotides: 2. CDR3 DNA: TGCAGCGTTGAAGCTAGCGGGGCGAACATTCAGTACTTC. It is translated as CSVEASGANIQYF.

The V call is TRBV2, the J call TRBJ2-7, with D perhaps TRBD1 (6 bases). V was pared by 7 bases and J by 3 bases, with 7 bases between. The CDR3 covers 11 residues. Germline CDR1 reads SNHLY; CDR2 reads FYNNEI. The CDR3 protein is CASNRDYEQYF. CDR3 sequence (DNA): TGTGCCAGCAACAGGGACTACGAGCAGTACTTC.

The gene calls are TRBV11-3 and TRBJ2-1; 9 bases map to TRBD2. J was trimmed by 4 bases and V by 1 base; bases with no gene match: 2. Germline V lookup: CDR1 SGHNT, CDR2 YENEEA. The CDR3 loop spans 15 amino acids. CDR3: CASSLGLAEYNEQFF. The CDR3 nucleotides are TGTGCCAGCAGCTTAGGACTAGCGGAGTACAATGAGCAGTTCTTC.

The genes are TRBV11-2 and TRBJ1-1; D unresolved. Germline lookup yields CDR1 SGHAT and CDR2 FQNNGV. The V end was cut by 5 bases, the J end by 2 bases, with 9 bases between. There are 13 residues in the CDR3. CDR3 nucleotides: TGTGCCAGCAGCCTCAACCATAACACTGAAGCTTTCTTT. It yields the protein CASSLNHNTEAFF. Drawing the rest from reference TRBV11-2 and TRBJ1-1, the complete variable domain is EAGVAQSPRYKIIEKRQSVAFWCNPISGHATLYWYQQILGQGPKLLIQFQNNGVVDDSQLPKDRFSAERLKGVDSTLKIQPAKLEDSAVYLCASSLNHNTEAFFGQGTRLTVV.

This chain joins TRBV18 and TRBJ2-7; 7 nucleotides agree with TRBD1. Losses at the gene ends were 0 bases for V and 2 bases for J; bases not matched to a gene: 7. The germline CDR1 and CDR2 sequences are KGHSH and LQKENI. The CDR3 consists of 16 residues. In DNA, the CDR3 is TGTGCCAGCTCACCACCGGCGCGACAGGGAACCTACGAGCAGTACTTC. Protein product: CASSPPARQGTYEQYF.

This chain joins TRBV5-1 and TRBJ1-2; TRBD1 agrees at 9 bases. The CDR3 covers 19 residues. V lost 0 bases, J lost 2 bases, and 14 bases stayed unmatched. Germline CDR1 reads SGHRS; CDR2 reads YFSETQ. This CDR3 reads CASSLVTGTGRFRNYGYTF. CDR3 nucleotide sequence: TGCGCCAGCAGCTTGGTAACCGGGACAGGGAGGTTTCGAAACTATGGCTACACCTTC.

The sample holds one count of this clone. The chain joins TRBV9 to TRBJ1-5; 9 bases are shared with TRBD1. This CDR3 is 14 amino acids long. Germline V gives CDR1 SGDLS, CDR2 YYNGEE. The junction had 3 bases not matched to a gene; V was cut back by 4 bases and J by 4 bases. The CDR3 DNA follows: TGTGCCAGCAGCACCGGACAGGGGAATCAGCCCCAGCATTTT. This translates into CASSTGQGNQPQHF.

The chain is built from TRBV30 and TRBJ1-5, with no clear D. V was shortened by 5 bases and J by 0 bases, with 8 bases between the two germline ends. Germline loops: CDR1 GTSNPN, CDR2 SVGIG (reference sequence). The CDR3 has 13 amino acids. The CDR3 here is CAWAQYSNQPQHF. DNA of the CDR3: TGTGCCTGGGCCCAATATAGCAATCAGCCCCAGCATTTT.

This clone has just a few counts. CDR3 DNA: TGTGCCAGCAGCTTTAGCAGGGTGTTGAATGAGCAGTTCTTC. Translation: CASSFSRVLNEQFF. The V and J genes are TRBV7-2 and TRBJ2-1; the D gene is possibly TRBD1 (5 bases). The length of the CDR3 is 14 residues. Germline-derived CDR1 and CDR2 are SGHTA and FQGNSA. Trimming pared 3 bases from V and 7 bases from J, leaving 13 bases between.